This paragraph covers one T cell receptor beta chain sequence. The V gene's germline CDR1 is SGHTA and CDR2 FQGNSA. This CDR3 comprises 15 residues. V was clipped by 4 bases and J by 1 base; unmatched bases: 3. This record belongs to a study of blood T cell repertoires in COVID-19. Across the whole study: Whether acute or convalescent, the COVID-19 samples came from the United States, Italy and Spain. Sources were T cells, B-cell-depleted T cells, or PBMCs; the material itself was cDNA or gDNA.

Original methodology: From reference gene primer amplification, estimates of nucleated cell counts were derived. Assay: immunoSEQ multiplex PCR; the TCRdb copy retains only in-frame clones and omits some. That table supplies the V and J calls and clone size; D and trimming were determined from the DNA. The sample records 150,000 to 200,000 clones, around 74% being singletons. Sequencing was done on a sample of peripheral blood. J is TRBJ2-3 and V is TRBV7-2; 9 nucleotides match TRBD2. This TCR came from a woman older than 75 with acute or convalescent COVID-19. The CDR3 region is CASSSRTSGTDTQYF. The CDR3 DNA reads TGTGCCAGCAGCTCCCGGACTAGCGGCACAGATACGCAGTATTTT.